These 3 T cell receptor beta chains were sequenced from one sample in a study of Ad26.COV2.S vaccination and SARS-CoV-2 variants. As for treatment: around 19 received Ad26.COV2.S at low or high dose, single or two shots; a few received placebo; per-sample allocation not given. At day 63 after the first vaccine or placebo injection, samples were drawn. The protocol was immunoSEQ multiplex PCR, while the TCRdb copy is restricted to in-frame clones and leaves out a portion. The repertoire has roughly 320,000 clones, roughly 87% of them found once; the top ten carry around 3.6%. The sequenced sample was peripheral blood, obtained in a trial of Ad26.COV2.S vaccine versus placebo. The receptors shown here come from a person aged 18-65 years who received the Ad26.COV2.S COVID-19 vaccine or a placebo.

This chain connects TRBV7-9 to TRBJ2-5, with D possibly called TRBD1 or TRBD2 (6 bases each). Trimming left V 6 bases short and J 4 bases short, with 21 bases between. CDR1 is SEHNR and CDR2 is FQNEAQ in the germline V gene (reference sequence). The CDR3 extends over 16 amino acids. This chain's CDR3 is CASRGARGASVETQYF. CDR3 DNA sequence: TGTGCCAGCAGAGGAGCGAGGGGGGCGTCGGTAGAGACCCAGTACTTC. The entire variable domain, with the rest obtained from reference TRBV7-9 and TRBJ2-5, is as follows: DTGVSQNPRHKITKRGQNVTFRCDPISEHNRLYWYRQTLGQGPEFLTYFQNEAQLEKSRLLSDRFSAERPKGSFSTLEIQRTEQGDSAMYLCASRGARGASVETQYFGPGTRLLVL.

V gene TRBV27 combines with J gene TRBJ2-1, with a weak D call TRBD1 (6 bases). Trimming took 0 bases from V and 6 from J, leaving 9 bases between them. CDR3 length: 14 residues. The V gene's germline CDR1 is MNHEY and CDR2 SMNVEV (reference sequence). This CDR3 reads CASSLSGGPNEQFF. CDR3 nucleotide sequence: TGTGCCAGCAGTTTATCAGGGGGACCCAATGAGCAGTTCTTC.

The chain employs TRBV2 and TRBJ1-1; tentatively, D is TRBD1 (5 bases). Looked up from germline, CDR1 is SNHLY and CDR2 is FYNNEI. CDR3 size: 13 residues. Trimming shortened V by 7 bases and J by 1 base, and 10 bases separated the two germline ends. CDR3 bases: TGTGCCAGCAAGGGGTGGGAGAACACTGAAGCTTTCTTT. The encoded protein is CASKGWENTEAFF.